Shown below are 12 T cell receptor beta chains from a single sample sequenced in a study of T cells in tumors after PD-1 blockade. Sequencing was performed with immunoSEQ multiplex PCR; in TCRdb, only in-frame clones are kept and a portion is missing. The data hold roughly 49,000 clones, with about 85% observed a single time. The specimen comprised PBMCs, sampled before anti-PD-1 treatment. The receptors were sampled from a human donor with basal cell carcinoma.

J is TRBJ2-2 and V is TRBV9, with a weak D call TRBD2 (6 bases). The CDR3 length is 14 residues. Germline CDR1 reads SGDLS; CDR2 reads YYNGEE. Deletions cut 0 bases from V and 3 bases from J, with 6 bases between. CDR3 amino acids: CASSVGGDTGELFF. Here the CDR3 DNA reads TGTGCCAGCAGCGTAGGGGGGGACACCGGGGAGCTGTTTTTT.

Here the CDR3 DNA reads TGTGCCAGCAGCCGGGACCGACAAGAGACCCAGTACTTC. Encoded protein: CASSRDRQETQYF. The chain couples TRBV7-2 to TRBJ2-5; D tentatively reads TRBD1 or TRBD2 (5 bases each). In germline, CDR1 is SGHTA, CDR2 FQGNSA. V lost 5 bases and J lost 2, with 9 bases in between. This CDR3 is built from 13 residues.

V and J are TRBV7-2 and TRBJ2-7, with D unresolved. The CDR3 is 12 residues long. V was cut by 1 base and J by 0 bases, with 1 base left in between. The V gene's germline CDR1 is SGHTA and CDR2 FQGNSA. The CDR3 nucleotides are TGTGCCAGCAGCTTAGGCTCCTACGAGCAGTACTTC. This sequence encodes CASSLGSYEQYF.

This clone was seen more than once but under ten times. This chain uses TRBV24-1 with TRBJ1-5, with D perhaps TRBD1 (5 bases). V lost 4 bases and J lost 9, with 12 bases in between. The length of the CDR3 is 13 residues. Germline values: CDR1 KGHDR, CDR2 SFDVKD. The CDR3 here is CATSDRDVGPQHF. CDR3 DNA sequence: TGTGCCACCAGTGACAGGGACGTTGGGCCCCAGCATTTT.

This clone showed up just once. The CDR3 here is CASSIAHGNTEAFF. The CDR3 DNA sequence: TGTGCCAGTAGTATAGCTCACGGGAACACTGAAGCTTTCTTT. The chain uses TRBV19 and TRBJ1-1; no clear D. Trimming left V 1 base short and J 1 base short, with 7 bases between. The CDR3 runs to 14 residues. CDR1 LNHDA and CDR2 SQIVND come from the germline V gene (reference sequence).

The chain recombines TRBV13 with TRBJ2-7, with D possibly being TRBD1 (5 bases). Trimming removed 2 bases from V and 6 bases from J, with 14 bases in between. In germline, CDR1 is PRHDT, CDR2 FYEKMQ (reference sequence). CDR3 length: 14 residues. The CDR3 region is CASSLRQGSIEQYF. CDR3 nucleotide sequence: TGTGCCAGCAGCTTAAGGCAGGGTAGTATCGAGCAGTACTTC.

This rearrangement joins TRBV6-2 or TRBV6-3 to TRBJ2-1; no clear D. CDR3 length: 13 amino acids. With 4 bases removed from V and 3 bases from J, the gap between germline ends came to 7 bases. Germline loops: CDR1 MNHEY, CDR2 SVGEGT. The CDR3 nucleotides are TGTGCCAGCAGTTTGATTGACTACAATGAGCAGTTCTTC. This gives the protein CASSLIDYNEQFF.

This clone appeared a few times. The chain joins TRBV30 to TRBJ1-3, with D unresolved. The germline CDR1 and CDR2 sequences are GTSNPN and SVGIG (reference sequence). The CDR3 is 13 amino acids. V gave up 1 base and J gave up 2 bases, with 6 bases separating them. The CDR3 DNA reads TGTGCCTGGAGTGAAACCCCTGGAAACACCATATATTTT. Its translation: CAWSETPGNTIYF.

The chain joins TRBV3-1 (or the pseudogene TRBV3-2) to TRBJ2-3; 7 bases match TRBD1. V was clipped by 6 bases and J by 0 bases; unmatched bases: 6. Germline V gene sequence: CDR1 LGHDT, CDR2 YNNKEL (reference sequence). CDR3 length: 15 amino acids. In nucleotides, the CDR3 is TGTGCCAGCAGACTAACAGGGGCTAGCACAGATACGCAGTATTTT. It translates to CASRLTGASTDTQYF.

The CDR3 sequence: CASSPWGGNTEAFF. CDR3 bases: TGTGCCAGCAGCCCGTGGGGGGGGAACACTGAAGCTTTCTTT. J is TRBJ1-1 and V is TRBV3-1 (or the pseudogene TRBV3-2), with D tentatively TRBD1 (5 bases). Germline V gene lookup returns CDR1 LGHDT and CDR2 YNNKEL (reference sequence). V shed 4 bases and J shed 1 base, with 10 bases lying between them. The CDR3 is made up of 14 amino acids.

In its sample, this clone was seen a few times. The chain links TRBV7-9 to TRBJ2-2, with no clear D. The CDR3 has 12 amino acids. Germline V gene sequence: CDR1 SEHNR, CDR2 FQNEAQ (reference sequence). Trimming removed 1 base from V and 6 bases from J, with 3 bases in between. CDR3 amino acids: CASSLDSGELFF. CDR3 nucleotides: TGTGCCAGCAGCTTAGATTCCGGGGAGCTGTTTTTT.

This clone has a handful of counts. This chain joins TRBV7-2 and TRBJ1-6; D not resolved. The V gene's germline CDR1 is SGHTA and CDR2 FQGNSA. This CDR3 contains 14 residues. Trimming removed 4 bases at V and 4 bases at J, with 8 bases between. The CDR3 DNA reads as TGTGCCAGCAGCTCAGGAATTTATAATTCACCCCTCCACTTT. It codes for CASSSGIYNSPLHF.